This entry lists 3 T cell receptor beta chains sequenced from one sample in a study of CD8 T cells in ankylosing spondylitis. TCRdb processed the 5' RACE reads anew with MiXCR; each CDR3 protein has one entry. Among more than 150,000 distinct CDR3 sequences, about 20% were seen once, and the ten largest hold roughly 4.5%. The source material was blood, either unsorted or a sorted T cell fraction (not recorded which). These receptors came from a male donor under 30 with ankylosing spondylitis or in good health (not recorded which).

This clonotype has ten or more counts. The DNA for the CDR3 is TGTGCCAGCAGTAAAAACAGGGGTAATCAGCCCCAGCATTTT. This encodes CASSKNRGNQPQHF. The V gene is TRBV12-3 or TRBV12-4, the J gene TRBJ1-5, with 7 bases that match TRBD1. This CDR3 contains 14 residues. After removal of 5 bases from V and 4 bases from J, the junction contained 5 bases not matched to a gene.

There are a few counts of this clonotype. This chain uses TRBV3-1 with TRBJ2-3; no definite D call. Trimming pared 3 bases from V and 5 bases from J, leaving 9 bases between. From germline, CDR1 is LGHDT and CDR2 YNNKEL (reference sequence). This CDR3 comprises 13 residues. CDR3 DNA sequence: TGTGCCAGCAGCCATGCCAGAGTAGATACGCAGTATTTT. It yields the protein CASSHARVDTQYF.

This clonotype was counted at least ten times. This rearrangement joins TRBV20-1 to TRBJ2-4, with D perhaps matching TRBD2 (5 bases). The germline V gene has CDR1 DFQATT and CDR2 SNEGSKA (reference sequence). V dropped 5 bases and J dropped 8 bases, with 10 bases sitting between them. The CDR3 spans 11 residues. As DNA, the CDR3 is TGCAGTGCTTCGGACTTGGACATTCAGTACTTC. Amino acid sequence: CSASDLDIQYF.